These 26 T cell receptor beta chains came from one sample sequenced in a study of cytomegalovirus exposure and HLA in healthy donors. PCR primers comprised 60 Vbeta and 13 Jbeta primers. Sequenced by immunoSEQ multiplex PCR; TCRdb stores in-frame clones only, minus some. The sample records 200,000 or so clones, 82% being singletons. Sequencing input: PBMCs. The receptors were gathered from a woman in her 40s in good health and CMV-seronegative.

J is TRBJ2-1 and V is TRBV11-2, with D perhaps matching TRBD2 (7 bases). Germline V gene lookup returns CDR1 SGHAT and CDR2 FQNNGV. The CDR3 extends over 17 amino acids. V was cut by 1 base and J by 9 bases, with 22 bases left in between. The CDR3 nucleotides are TGTGCCAGCAGCTTAGGAACAGGGAGGGCCGTGTTTAGTGAGCAGTTCTTC. Translating gives CASSLGTGRAVFSEQFF.

V and J are TRBV2 and TRBJ2-3; the D gene is possibly TRBD2 (6 bases). Germline V CDR1 and CDR2: SNHLY, FYNNEI. Trimming left V 6 bases short and J 1 base short, with 11 bases between. This CDR3 spans 14 amino acids. The CDR3 coding sequence is TGTGCCAGCAGCGACGGCGGGGGCACAGATACGCAGTATTTT. Residues: CASSDGGGTDTQYF.

The CDR3 sequence: CASSESVETNYGYTF. For the CDR3, the DNA is TGTGCCAGCAGTGAATCCGTAGAGACTAACTATGGCTACACCTTC. The chain joins TRBV25-1 to TRBJ1-2; D is undetermined. The CDR3 covers 15 residues. Germline CDR1 reads MGHDK; CDR2 reads SYGVNS. V was pared by 1 base and J by 0 bases, with 9 bases between.

This chain joins TRBV7-8 and TRBJ2-1; TRBD2 matches at 15 bases. J lost 7 bases, V lost 5 bases, and 3 bases had no gene match. This CDR3 spans 15 amino acids. Germline V CDR1 and CDR2: SGHVS, FQNEAQ. CDR3 sequence (DNA): TGTGCCAGCAGCCGGACTAGCGGGAGGGATAATGAGCAGTTCTTC. Amino acid sequence: CASSRTSGRDNEQFF.

The chain recombines TRBV2 with TRBJ2-7; D is perhaps TRBD2 (6 bases). The CDR3 has 13 residues. In germline, CDR1 is SNHLY, CDR2 FYNNEI. V lost 4 bases and J 3 bases, leaving 10 bases between the germline ends. CDR3 bases: TGTGCCAGCAGTGGGGACTCGCACTACGAGCAGTACTTC. It encodes CASSGDSHYEQYF.

This rearrangement joins TRBV4-2 to TRBJ1-2; a weak D match, TRBD1 (5 bases). V was pared by 1 base and J by 0 bases, with 9 bases between. This CDR3 has 15 residues. Germline V CDR1 and CDR2: LGHNA, YNFKEQ. Here the CDR3 reads CASSQGAGSNYGYTF. The CDR3 nucleotides are TGTGCCAGCAGCCAAGGGGCAGGGTCTAACTATGGCTACACCTTC.

This chain links TRBV5-4 with TRBJ2-7, with 7 bases aligning to TRBD1. The J segment lost 6 bases and the V segment lost 4 bases, leaving 13 bases of the junction unmatched. In germline, CDR1 is SGHNT, CDR2 YYREEE (reference sequence). This CDR3 spans 15 amino acids. CDR3 in DNA: TGTGCCAGCAGCCCCGCAGGACAGGAGAATCTCGAGCAGTACTTC. Translation: CASSPAGQENLEQYF.

The chain links TRBV12-5 to TRBJ2-7, with 7 nucleotides matching TRBD1. This CDR3 region has 15 residues. Germline CDR1 LGHNT, CDR2 FRNRAP. Trimming at V came to 3 bases and at J to 2 bases, leaving 7 bases not matched to a gene. Written as DNA, the CDR3 is TGTGCTAGTGGTTTATCCGGGACAGAACCCTACGAGCAGTACTTC. Its protein product is CASGLSGTEPYEQYF.

The gene calls are TRBV5-5 and TRBJ1-1; the match to TRBD1 covers 9 bases. The J segment lost 7 bases and the V segment lost 4 bases, leaving 11 bases of the junction unmatched. CDR3 size: 15 residues. CDR1 SGHKS and CDR2 YYEKEE come from the germline V gene (reference sequence). The CDR3 coding sequence is TGTGCCAGCAGCGAAGGACAGGGGTTAGTCATTGAAGCTTTCTTT. Protein sequence: CASSEGQGLVIEAFF.

The gene calls are TRBV28 and TRBJ2-7; 9 nucleotides line up with TRBD1. CDR1 and CDR2 (germline): MDHEN, SYDVKM. This CDR3 has 14 residues. The junction had 5 bases not matched to a gene; V was cut back by 6 bases and J by 2 bases. DNA of the CDR3: TGTGCCAGCAGCCTGGGGGACAGGGCCTACGAGCAGTACTTC. Translating it yields CASSLGDRAYEQYF.

In this sample, this clone turned up a few times. This chain connects TRBV4-1 to TRBJ2-5, with D unclear. The CDR3 covers 12 residues. From germline, CDR1 is MGHRA and CDR2 YSYEKL. Trimming took 4 bases from V and 5 from J, leaving 8 bases between them. The CDR3 region has the DNA TGCGCCAGCAGCCCCGAACAGGAGACCCAGTACTTC. It is translated as CASSPEQETQYF.

This clone was observed a few times. V is TRBV10-1 and J is TRBJ2-2; 8 bases line up with TRBD1. The trim removed 6 bases at V and 1 base at J, leaving 1 base unmatched. This CDR3 region has 14 residues. Germline-derived CDR1 and CDR2 are WNHNN and SYGVQD (reference sequence). CDR3 DNA: TGCGCCAGCAGAGGACAGGGGAACACCGGGGAGCTGTTTTTT. It is translated as CASRGQGNTGELFF.

The chain couples TRBV5-1 to TRBJ2-2; TRBD1 agrees at 8 bases. The CDR3 loop spans 19 amino acids. After removal of 1 base from V and 1 base from J, the junction contained 12 bases not matched to a gene. CDR1 is SGHRS and CDR2 is YFSETQ in the germline V gene. DNA of the CDR3: TGCGCCAGCAGCTTGATACCCCAATCGACAGGGGTGAACACCGGGGAGCTGTTTTTT. This encodes CASSLIPQSTGVNTGELFF.

V and J are TRBV15 and TRBJ2-1, with D possibly matching TRBD2 (6 bases). V lost 1 base to trimming and J lost 8 bases, with 12 bases between them. Germline V gene sequence: CDR1 LNHNV, CDR2 YYDKDF (reference sequence). This CDR3 comprises 14 residues. The CDR3: CATSRGGLLYEQFF. CDR3 bases: TGTGCCACCAGCAGAGGGGGACTTCTCTATGAGCAGTTCTTC. The full variable domain, with the rest looked up from reference TRBV15 and TRBJ2-1, is DAMVIQNPRYQVTQFGKPVTLSCSQTLNHNVMYWYQQKSSQAPKLLFHYYDKDFNNEADTPDNFQSRRPNTSFCFLDIRSPGLGDTAMYLCATSRGGLLYEQFFGPGTRLTVL.

As to this clone: At one end, the junction sequence differs from germline, possibly due to a read error. V is TRBV7-9 and J is TRBJ2-7; D is perhaps TRBD1 (6 bases). The CDR3 is made up of 17 amino acids. CDR1 is SEHNR and CDR2 is FQNEAQ in the germline V gene (reference sequence). CDR3 in DNA: TGTTCCAGCAGCGATTGGTCAGGGGATGAAAGGTCCTACGAGCAGTACTTC. Protein sequence: CSSSDWSGDERSYEQYF.

This chain uses TRBV14 with TRBJ2-7, with a possible D match to TRBD1 (6 bases). Germline V gene sequence: CDR1 SGHDN, CDR2 FVKESK. Trimming cost V 6 bases and J 0 bases, with 12 bases left between them. The CDR3 consists of 14 residues. The DNA for the CDR3 is TGTGCCAGCAGTCTTGACAGGAACTCCTACGAGCAGTACTTC. Protein product: CASSLDRNSYEQYF.

This sequence joins TRBV2 and TRBJ1-1; 8 nucleotides line up with TRBD1. The V gene end was trimmed by 7 bases and the J gene end by 5 bases; junction bases not matched to a gene: 9. This CDR3 is built from 14 residues. Germline V gene lookup returns CDR1 SNHLY and CDR2 FYNNEI. The DNA of the CDR3 is TGTGCCAGCAAGGGACAGGCTCGTGGGACTGAAGCTTTCTTT. This sequence encodes CASKGQARGTEAFF. The full variable domain, completed using reference TRBV2 and TRBJ1-1, is EPEVTQTPSHQVTQMGQEVILRCVPISNHLYFYWYRQILGQKVEFLVSFYNNEISEKSEIFDDQFSVERPDGSNFTLKIRSTKLEDSAMYFCASKGQARGTEAFFGQGTRLTVV.

This chain connects TRBV28 to TRBJ1-1, with a tentative D call TRBD1 (6 bases). The CDR3 is made up of 15 amino acids. Trimming removed 10 bases at V and 7 bases at J, with 25 bases between. From germline, CDR1 is MDHEN and CDR2 SYDVKM. The CDR3 coding sequence is TGTGCCACCCTCGACAGGCCCCCTGGCACCCATGAAGCTTTCTTT. It is translated as CATLDRPPGTHEAFF.

The rearrangement uses TRBV6-5 and TRBJ2-2; 12 nucleotides match TRBD2. Germline-derived CDR1 and CDR2 are MNHEY and SVGAGI. The CDR3 sequence is 15 residues long. J was trimmed by 6 bases and V by 5 bases; bases with no gene match: 4. The CDR3 DNA sequence: TGTGCCAGCAGTCTCCGGACTAGCGGGGCCGGGGAGCTGTTTTTT. This codes for CASSLRTSGAGELFF.

The chain recombines TRBV27 with TRBJ2-5; a possible D gene is TRBD2 (5 bases). Germline values: CDR1 MNHEY, CDR2 SMNVEV (reference sequence). V shed 5 bases and J shed 5 bases, with 12 bases lying between them. This CDR3 region has 13 residues. The CDR3 is CASSPERRETQYF. The CDR3 DNA follows: TGTGCCAGCAGTCCCGAAAGGAGGGAGACCCAGTACTTC.

This clone was counted a single time. The junction and the germline gene differ at one end; a read error may be behind it. The chain is built from TRBV7-9 and TRBJ2-7; TRBD1 might be the D (5 bases). This CDR3 contains 15 residues. Germline values: CDR1 SEHNR, CDR2 FQNEAQ (reference sequence). DNA of the CDR3: TGTTCCAGCAGCATACGACAGAGCGCCTCCTACGAGCAGTACTTC. Translation: CSSSIRQSASYEQYF.

V usage is TRBV28 and J usage is TRBJ2-7; TRBD1 is a possible D gene (5 bases). V lost 5 bases and J 2 bases, leaving 16 bases between the germline ends. Germline CDR1 is MDHEN and CDR2 is SYDVKM. The CDR3 extends over 15 amino acids. CDR3 nucleotides: TGTGCCAGCAGTGGGGCTACGTATCGCACCTACGAGCAGTACTTC. The encoded protein is CASSGATYRTYEQYF. The variable domain in full, with the rest retrieved from reference TRBV28 and TRBJ2-7, is DVKVTQSSRYLVKRTGEKVFLECVQDMDHENMFWYRQDPGLGLRLIYFSYDVKMKEKGDIPEGYSVSREKKERFSLILESASTNQTSMYLCASSGATYRTYEQYFGPGTRLTVT.

The rearrangement uses TRBV7-3 and TRBJ2-7, with TRBD2 identical over 8 bases. The CDR3 runs to 13 residues. V trimming: 3 bases; J trimming: 5 bases; junction bases outside the gene matches: 3. CDR1 is SGHTA, CDR2 FQGTGA, per germline. In nucleotides, the CDR3 is TGTGCCAGCAGCTTTTCTAGCGGGCACGAGCAGTACTTC. It is translated as CASSFSSGHEQYF. Complete variable domain (other parts from reference TRBV7-3 and TRBJ2-7): GAGVSQTPSNKVTEKGKYVELRCDPISGHTALYWYRQSLGQGPEFLIYFQGTGAADDSGLPNDRFFAVRPEGSVSTLKIQRTERGDSAVYLCASSFSSGHEQYFGPGTRLTVT.

The chain joins TRBV30 to TRBJ2-3; 10 positions match TRBD2. With V trimmed by 3 bases and J by 3 bases, 0 bases remained unmatched. CDR3 length: 13 amino acids. CDR1 GTSNPN and CDR2 SVGIG come from the germline V gene (reference sequence). The CDR3 protein is CAWRLAGTDTQYF. The CDR3 nucleotides are TGTGCCTGGAGACTAGCGGGGACAGATACGCAGTATTTT.

The rearrangement uses TRBV30 and TRBJ1-5, with D perhaps TRBD1 (5 bases). The germline V gene encodes CDR1 GTSNPN and CDR2 SVGIG (reference sequence). The CDR3 is made up of 13 amino acids. The V end lost 2 bases, the J end lost 8 bases, and 13 bases lay between the germline ends. CDR3: CAWSQYPREPQHF. The CDR3 DNA sequence: TGTGCCTGGAGTCAATACCCCAGGGAGCCCCAGCATTTT.

The gene calls are TRBV7-9 and TRBJ2-2; 7 positions agree with TRBD1. V lost 5 bases and J lost 1; bases outside the gene matches: 4. Germline CDR1 SEHNR, CDR2 FQNEAQ (reference sequence). The CDR3 totals 15 residues. The CDR3: CASSPRTGNTGELFF. In DNA, the CDR3 is TGTGCCAGCAGCCCGAGGACAGGGAACACCGGGGAGCTGTTTTTT. The entire variable domain, with the rest obtained from reference TRBV7-9 and TRBJ2-2, is as follows: DTGVSQNPRHKITKRGQNVTFRCDPISEHNRLYWYRQTLGQGPEFLTYFQNEAQLEKSRLLSDRFSAERPKGSFSTLEIQRTEQGDSAMYLCASSPRTGNTGELFFGEGSRLTVL.